This note documents a single T cell receptor (beta chain) sequence. The data were produced by immunoSEQ multiplex PCR, yet TCRdb's version contains in-frame clones alone and is incomplete. The sample has tens of thousands of clones; about 87% are singletons. The record originates from a study of control samples from healthy donors and cancer patients. From germline, CDR1 is SNHLY and CDR2 FYNNEI. This CDR3 is 12 amino acids long. J gave up 11 bases and V 5 bases, and 7 bases lay outside the gene matches. This receptor was identified in a woman aged 55-69 years with lung cancer. The sequencing input was PBMCs. This chain uses TRBV2 with TRBJ1-1, with 8 bases aligning to TRBD1. The CDR3 loop reads CASSNEDRVAFF. The CDR3 DNA sequence: TGTGCCAGCAGTAACGAGGACAGGGTGGCTTTCTTT.